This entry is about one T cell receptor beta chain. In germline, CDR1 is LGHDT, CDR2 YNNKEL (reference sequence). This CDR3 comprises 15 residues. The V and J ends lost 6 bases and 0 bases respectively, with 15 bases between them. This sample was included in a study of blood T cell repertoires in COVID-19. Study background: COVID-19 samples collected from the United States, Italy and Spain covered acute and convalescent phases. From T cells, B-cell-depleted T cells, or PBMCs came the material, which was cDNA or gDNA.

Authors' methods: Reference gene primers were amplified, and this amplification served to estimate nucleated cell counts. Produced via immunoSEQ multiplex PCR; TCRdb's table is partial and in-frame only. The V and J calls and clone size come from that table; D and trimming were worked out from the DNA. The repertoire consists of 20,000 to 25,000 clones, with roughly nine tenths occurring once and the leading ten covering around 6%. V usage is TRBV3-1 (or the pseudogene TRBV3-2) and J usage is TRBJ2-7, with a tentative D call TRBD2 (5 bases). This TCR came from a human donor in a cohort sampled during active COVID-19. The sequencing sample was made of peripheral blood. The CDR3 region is CASRLSRAVSYEQYF. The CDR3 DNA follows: TGTGCCAGCAGACTCAGTAGAGCGGTCTCCTACGAGCAGTACTTC.